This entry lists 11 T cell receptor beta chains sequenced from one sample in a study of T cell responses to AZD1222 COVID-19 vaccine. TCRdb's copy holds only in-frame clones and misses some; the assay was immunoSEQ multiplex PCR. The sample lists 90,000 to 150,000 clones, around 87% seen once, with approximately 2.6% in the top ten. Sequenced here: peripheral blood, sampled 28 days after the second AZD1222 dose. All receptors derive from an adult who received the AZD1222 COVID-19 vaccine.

The CDR3 reads CASSIVSTGGQNTEAFF. CDR3 sequence (DNA): TGTGCCAGTAGTATAGTATCGACAGGGGGTCAGAACACTGAAGCTTTCTTT. The chain joins TRBV19 to TRBJ1-1; 9 bases line up with TRBD1. The CDR3 length is 17 residues. V was pared by 1 base and J by 1 base, with 7 bases of the junction left unmatched. Germline assignment: CDR1 LNHDA and CDR2 SQIVND (reference sequence). Looking up the rest from reference TRBV19 and TRBJ1-1 gives the full variable domain: DGGITQSPKYLFRKEGQNVTLSCEQNLNHDAMYWYRQDPGQGLRLIYYSQIVNDFQKGDIAEGYSVSREKKESFPLTVTSAQKNPTAFYLCASSIVSTGGQNTEAFFGQGTRLTVV.

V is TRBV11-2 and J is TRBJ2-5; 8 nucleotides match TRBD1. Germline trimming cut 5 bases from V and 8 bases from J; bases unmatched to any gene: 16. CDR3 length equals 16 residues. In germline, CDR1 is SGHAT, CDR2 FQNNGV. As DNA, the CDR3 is TGTGCCAGCAGCCTCCCCCGGACAGGGAGAAGAGATACCCAGTACTTC. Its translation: CASSLPRTGRRDTQYF.

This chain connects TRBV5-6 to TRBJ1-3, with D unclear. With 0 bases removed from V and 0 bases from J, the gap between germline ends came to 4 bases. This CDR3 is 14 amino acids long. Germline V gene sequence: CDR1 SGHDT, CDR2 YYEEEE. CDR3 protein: CASSLAGSGNTIYF. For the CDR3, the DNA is TGTGCCAGCAGCTTGGCCGGCTCTGGAAACACCATATATTTT.

CDR3 amino acids: CASSLGGHPASYGYTF. The CDR3 DNA reads as TGTGCCAGCAGCTTGGGGGGACACCCGGCGAGCTATGGCTACACCTTC. This chain joins TRBV5-4 and TRBJ1-2; a weak D match, TRBD1 (6 bases). CDR3 length: 16 amino acids. CDR1 is SGHNT and CDR2 is YYREEE in the germline V gene (reference sequence). V was pared by 0 bases and J by 4 bases, with 16 bases between.

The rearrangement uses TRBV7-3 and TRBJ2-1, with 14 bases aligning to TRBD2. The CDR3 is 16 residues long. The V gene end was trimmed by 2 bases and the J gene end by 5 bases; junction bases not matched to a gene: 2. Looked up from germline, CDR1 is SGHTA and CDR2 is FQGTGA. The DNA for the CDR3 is TGTGCCAGCAGCTTAGGACTAGCGGGGGGACACAATGAGCAGTTCTTC. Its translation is CASSLGLAGGHNEQFF.

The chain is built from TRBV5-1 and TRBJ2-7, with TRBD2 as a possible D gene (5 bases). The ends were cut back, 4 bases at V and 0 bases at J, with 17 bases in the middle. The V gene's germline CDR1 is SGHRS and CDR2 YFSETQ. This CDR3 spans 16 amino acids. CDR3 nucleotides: TGCGCCAGCAGCCCGCATTCGGACTCGACCTCCTACGAGCAGTACTTC. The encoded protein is CASSPHSDSTSYEQYF. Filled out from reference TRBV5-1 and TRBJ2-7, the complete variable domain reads KAGVTQTPRYLIKTRGQQVTLSCSPISGHRSVSWYQQTPGQGLQFLFEYFSETQRNKGNFPGRFSGRQFSNSRSEMNVSTLELGDSALYLCASSPHSDSTSYEQYFGPGTRLTVT.

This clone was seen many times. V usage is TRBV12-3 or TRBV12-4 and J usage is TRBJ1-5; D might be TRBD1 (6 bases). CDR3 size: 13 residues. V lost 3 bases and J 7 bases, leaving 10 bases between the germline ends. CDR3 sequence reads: CASSFAGEQPQHF. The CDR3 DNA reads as TGTGCCAGCAGTTTCGCAGGGGAACAGCCCCAGCATTTT.

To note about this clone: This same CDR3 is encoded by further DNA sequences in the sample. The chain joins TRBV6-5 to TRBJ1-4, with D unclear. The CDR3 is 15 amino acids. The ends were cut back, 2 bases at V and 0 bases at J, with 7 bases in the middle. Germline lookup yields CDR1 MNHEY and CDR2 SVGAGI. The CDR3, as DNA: TGTGCCAGCAGTTACGGAGATGCAACTAATGAAAAACTGTTTTTT. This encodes CASSYGDATNEKLFF.

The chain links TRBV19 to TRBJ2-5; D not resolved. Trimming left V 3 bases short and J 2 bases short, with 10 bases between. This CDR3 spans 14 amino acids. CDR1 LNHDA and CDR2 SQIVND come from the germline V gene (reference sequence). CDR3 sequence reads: CASSISRTQETQYF. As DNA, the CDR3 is TGTGCCAGTAGTATCTCCAGGACGCAAGAGACCCAGTACTTC.

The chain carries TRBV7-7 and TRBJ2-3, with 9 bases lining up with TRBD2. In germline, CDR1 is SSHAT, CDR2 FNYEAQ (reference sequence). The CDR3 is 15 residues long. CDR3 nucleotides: TGTGCTAGCTCGGTGGGTAGCGGGGGTTCAGATACGCAGTATTTT. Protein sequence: CASSVGSGGSDTQYF.

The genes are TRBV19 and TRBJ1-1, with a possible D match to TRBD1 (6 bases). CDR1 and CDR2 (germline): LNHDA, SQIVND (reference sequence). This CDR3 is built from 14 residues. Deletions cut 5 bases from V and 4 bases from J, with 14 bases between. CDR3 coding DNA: TGTGCCAGTAGTTTACAGGGACGTGTCACTGAAGCTTTCTTT. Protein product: CASSLQGRVTEAFF.